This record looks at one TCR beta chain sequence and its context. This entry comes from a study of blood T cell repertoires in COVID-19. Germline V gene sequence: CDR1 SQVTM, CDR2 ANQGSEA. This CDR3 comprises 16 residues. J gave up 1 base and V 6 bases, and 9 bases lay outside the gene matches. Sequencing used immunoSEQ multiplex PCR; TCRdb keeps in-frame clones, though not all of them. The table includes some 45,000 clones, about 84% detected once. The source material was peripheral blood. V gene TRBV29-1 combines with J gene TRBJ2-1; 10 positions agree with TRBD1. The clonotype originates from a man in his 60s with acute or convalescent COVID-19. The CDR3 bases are TGCAGCGTGGGACAGGGGACGCCGTGGTCCTACAATGAGCAGTTCTTC. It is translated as CSVGQGTPWSYNEQFF.